The subject of this entry is one TCR beta chain. This record comes from a study of blood T cell repertoires in COVID-19. Study at large: Nucleic acid was either cDNA or gDNA, and it came from T cells, B-cell-depleted T cells, or PBMCs.

Deletions cut 7 bases from V and 2 bases from J, with 15 bases between. Germline V gene data show CDR1 as SQVTM and CDR2 as ANQGSEA. The CDR3 covers 13 residues. Authors' processing steps: Reference gene primer amplification gave nucleated cell count estimates. Measured with immunoSEQ multiplex PCR; TCRdb has only the in-frame clones, and not every one. V and J calls and clone size come straight from that table; D and trimming were deduced from the DNA. Found here are about 200,000 clones, about 87% of them singletons; the top ten hold approximately 2.9%. The TCR originated in a man aged 55-75 years with acute or convalescent COVID-19. Sequencing was carried out using peripheral blood. The chain uses TRBV29-1 and TRBJ2-7, with TRBD1 as a possible D gene (6 bases). The CDR3 is CSAIQGLTYEQYF. Here the CDR3 DNA reads TGCAGCGCCATACAGGGTCTCACCTACGAGCAGTACTTC.